A selection of T cell receptor beta chains follows, all from one sample in a study of blood T cell repertoires in COVID-19. Method: immunoSEQ multiplex PCR; TCRdb's copy keeps in-frame clones and lacks some. The table has 100,000 to 150,000 clones, around four fifths seen once. Input material: peripheral blood. These receptors came from a human donor in a cohort sampled during active COVID-19. Each CDR3 is given with its conserved first and last residue. Fields, in order: D gene, J gene, V gene, clone size, CDR3 DNA, CDR3 protein. A D gene is named only where the DNA matches it firmly. Expanded clones get a size class; other rows say once, few or many, or leave the size out.

>.|TRBJ1-1|TRBV20-1|.
TGCAGTGCTAGTGGGTCAGCTGAAGCTTTCTTT
CSASGSAEAFF
>TRBD2|TRBJ2-3|TRBV19|.
TGTGCCAGTCGCGCTAGCGGGGGCACAGATACGCAGTATTTT
CASRASGGTDTQYF
>.|TRBJ2-2|TRBV7-8|.
TGTGCCAGCAGCCCTTACACCGGGGAGCTGTTTTTT
CASSPYTGELFF
>TRBD1|TRBJ2-7|TRBV18|.
TGTGCCAGCTCACTTACGCCAAACGACAGGGCCTACGAGCAGTACTTC
CASSLTPNDRAYEQYF
>TRBD2|TRBJ2-2|TRBV2|once
TGTGCCAGCAGTGGGGTAGCGGGGGCGGCCGGGGAGCTGTTTTTT
CASSGVAGAAGELFF
>TRBD1|TRBJ1-2|TRBV19|.
TGTGCCAGTAGTATACCCACATCCCCGGACAGGGGCTACACCTTC
CASSIPTSPDRGYTF
>TRBD1|TRBJ2-1|TRBV7-2|.
TGTGCCAGCAGCTTTGGACAGGGTACTGGGAATGAGCAGTTCTTC
CASSFGQGTGNEQFF
>.|TRBJ2-2|TRBV19|.
TGTGCCAGTAGTATGATCCCGGGGTCAGAGCTGTTTTTT
CASSMIPGSELFF
>TRBD1|TRBJ2-3|TRBV18|.
TGTGCCAGCTCACCGGGACAGGGAACCGATACGCAGTATTTT
CASSPGQGTDTQYF
>TRBD2|TRBJ2-3|TRBV11-2|.
TGTGCCAGCAGTTGGACTGGCGGGGGGTTCACAGATACGCAGTATTTT
CASSWTGGGFTDTQYF
>.|TRBJ1-1|TRBV6-2/TRBV6-3|.
TGTGCCAGCAGTTACGACATCTTAGAAGCTTTCTTT
CASSYDILEAFF
>TRBD1|TRBJ2-5|TRBV28|few
TGTGCCAGCAGTTCGGGACAGGGGGCGAGGGAGACCCAGTACTTC
CASSSGQGARETQYF
>TRBD1|TRBJ1-5|TRBV4-1|.
TGCGCCAGCAGCCAAGATTGGGGGACAGGGGAAGGCAATCAGCCCCAGCATTTT
CASSQDWGTGEGNQPQHF
>TRBD2|TRBJ2-2|TRBV2|.
TGTGCCTCAGGGGAGCGGGGGGACACCGGGGAGCTGTTTTTT
CASGERGDTGELFF
>.|TRBJ2-1|TRBV12-2|.
TGTGCAAGTCGCTGGGCTCAGAGACTAGCGGCCCGGAGCAATGAGCAGTTCTTC
CASRWAQRLAARSNEQFF
>.|TRBJ1-1|TRBV28|.
TGTGCCAGCAGTTTAAGCACACCGAGGGAAGCTTTCTTT
CASSLSTPREAFF
>TRBD1|TRBJ1-1|TRBV15|.
TGTGCCACTAGGGGGCAAGTGGATACTGAAGCTTTCTTT
CATRGQVDTEAFF
>TRBD1|TRBJ1-4|TRBV19|.
TGTGCCAGTGGCGGGACAGCAACTAATGAAAAACTGTTTTTT
CASGGTATNEKLFF
>.|TRBJ1-1|TRBV27|.
TGTGCCAGCAGTTTTTTCCCCCGGAGTAAGAACACTGAAGCTTTCTTT
CASSFFPRSKNTEAFF
>.|TRBJ1-5|TRBV10-2|.
TGCGCCAGTAGCTCGGACAGCCAGACGCCCCAGCATTTT
CASSSDSQTPQHF
>.|TRBJ2-7|TRBV10-2|.
TGCGCCAGCAGTTCCCAGGCGGGGACCTACGAGCAGTACTTC
CASSSQAGTYEQYF
>.|TRBJ1-3|TRBV19|.
TGTGCCAGTAGTATTCTCGGAGGGATCAACACCATATATTTT
CASSILGGINTIYF
>.|TRBJ1-1|TRBV15|once
TGTGCCACCAGCAGAGGGGGGGATGGCACTGAAGCTTTCTTT
CATSRGGDGTEAFF
>TRBD2|TRBJ2-2|TRBV5-1|few
TGCGCCAGCCGCCTAGCGGGGAACACCGGGGAGCTGTTTTTT
CASRLAGNTGELFF